This TCR beta chain is from a study of blood T cell repertoires in COVID-19. Overall study context: COVID-19 samples, acute and convalescent, were from the United States, Italy and Spain. Sample material is recorded as cDNA or gDNA derived from T cells, B-cell-depleted T cells, or PBMCs.

With V trimmed by 7 bases and J by 5 bases, 8 bases remained unmatched. This CDR3 contains 14 residues. Germline loops: CDR1 MDHEN, CDR2 SYDVKM. Original processing notes: Estimation of nucleated cell counts was performed using reference gene primer amplification. Generated by immunoSEQ multiplex PCR, the TCRdb table keeps only in-frame clones and is missing some. V, J and clone size derive from that table, while D and trimming were established from the DNA sequence. The sample records about 220,000 clones, about 85% being singletons. The TCR was taken from a man aged 30 to 39 with active or convalescent COVID-19. The sequenced material came from peripheral blood. This rearrangement joins TRBV28 to TRBJ2-3, with 8 bases matching TRBD2. The CDR3 DNA is TGTGCCAGCATGGGGATCGGGGGGGGAGATACGCAGTATTTT. Amino acids: CASMGIGGGDTQYF.